The T cell receptor (beta chain) under discussion was sequenced for a study of blood T cells in healthy people across ages. The table lists this clonotype with a few counts. Germline V gene data show CDR1 as MNHNS and CDR2 as SASEGT. Trimming took off 1 base at V and 0 bases at J, with 9 bases between the two ends. This CDR3 spans 15 amino acids. Investigators took around 10 milliliters of peripheral blood from every donor. Together with a sample-barcoded 5' primer, a J-beta primer mix was included in a second PCR lasting roughly 6 to 12 cycles. Each cDNA was tagged by a template-switch adaptor containing 12 random nucleotides. TCRdb independently ran MiXCR on the 5' RACE reads; one entry per CDR3 protein. This sample carries around 670,000 distinct CDR3 sequences, about 28% of them seen once, and the ten largest clones take 15% to 17%.

The rearrangement joins TRBV6-1 to TRBJ1-1; D is perhaps TRBD1 (6 bases). The TCR originated in a woman of 80 years or more in good health. Sequencing input: blood. The CDR3 spells CASSEEDSLNTEAFF. CDR3 DNA sequence: TGTGCCAGCAGTGAAGAGGACAGCTTGAACACTGAAGCTTTCTTT.